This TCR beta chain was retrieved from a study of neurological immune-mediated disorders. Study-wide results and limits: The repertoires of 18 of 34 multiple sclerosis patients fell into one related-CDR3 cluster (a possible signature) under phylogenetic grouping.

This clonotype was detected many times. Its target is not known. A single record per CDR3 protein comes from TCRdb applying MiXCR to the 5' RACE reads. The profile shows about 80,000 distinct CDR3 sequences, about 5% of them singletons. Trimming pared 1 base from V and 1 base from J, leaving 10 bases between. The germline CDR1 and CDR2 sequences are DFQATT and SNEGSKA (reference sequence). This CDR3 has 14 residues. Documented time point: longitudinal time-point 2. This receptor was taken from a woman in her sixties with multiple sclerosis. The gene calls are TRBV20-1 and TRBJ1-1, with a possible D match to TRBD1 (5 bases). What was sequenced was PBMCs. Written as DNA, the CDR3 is TGCAGTGCTAGAGGCCCCGGGGGGAACACTGAAGCTTTCTTT. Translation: CSARGPGGNTEAFF.